Listed below are T cell receptor beta chains from one sample, sequenced in a study of regulatory T cells in long-lasting Graves disease. TCRdb itself ran the multiplex PCR reads through MiXCR, one entry per CDR3 protein. The table records roughly 490,000 distinct CDR3 sequences, approximately 22% of them present only once. Source: peripheral blood mononuclear cells (PBMCs), taken when the disease was refractory, from a patient treated with antithyroid drugs. These receptors were collected from a female donor with Graves disease. The CDR3 runs from the conserved cysteine through the conserved F or W. A D gene is named only where the DNA matches it firmly. Where a row states a size, it is once, few, many or the class of an expanded clone; other rows omit it.

>NA|NA|TRBJ2-2|TRBV9
TGTGCCAGCAGCGTAGCCCGGACGATCCTCACCGGGGAGCTGTTTTTT
CASSVARTILTGELFF
>TRBD2|few|TRBJ2-5|TRBV27
TGTGCCAGCAGTCAGGGACTAGCGGGGTCTAAGACCCAGTACTTC
CASSQGLAGSKTQYF
>NA|many|TRBJ1-1|TRBV20-1
TGCAGTGCGGGACAAAGGGACACTGAAGCTTTCTTT
CSAGQRDTEAFF
>TRBD1|many|TRBJ2-7|TRBV7-2
TGTGCCAGCAGCTTAGGAGGGACAGAAACCTACGAGCAGTACTTC
CASSLGGTETYEQYF
>NA|few|TRBJ1-2|TRBV5-6
TGTGCCAGCAGCCCCTGGGCCGTAAATGGCTACACCTTC
CASSPWAVNGYTF
>TRBD2|NA|TRBJ2-2|TRBV9
TGTGCCAGCAGCTCCGGGACTAGCGGCGGGGAGCTGTTTTTT
CASSSGTSGGELFF
>NA|many|TRBJ1-5|TRBV10-3
TGTGCCATCAGTGACCAACGGGATCAGCCCCAGCATTTT
CAISDQRDQPQHF
>NA|many|TRBJ1-3|TRBV7-2
TGTGCCAGCAGCTTAGCTGGTGGAAACACCATATATTTT
CASSLAGGNTIYF
>NA|NA|TRBJ2-2|TRBV9
TGTGCCAGCAGCGTAGGGTCCGTAACCCCGGGCGGGGAGCTGTTTTTT
CASSVGSVTPGGELFF
>NA|NA|TRBJ2-5|TRBV7-9
TGTGCCAGCAGCTATCAGGGGCGCGTGGTAGAGACCCAGTACTTC
CASSYQGRVVETQYF
>NA|many|TRBJ2-5|TRBV29-1
TGCAGCGTTGAAGATCAAGGAGACATGTACCAAGAGACCCAGTACTTC
CSVEDQGDMYQETQYF
>NA|few|TRBJ1-6|TRBV6-2/TRBV6-3
TGTGCCAGCAGTTACTCGATGCCCAGCTCCTATAATTCACCCCTCCACTTT
CASSYSMPSSYNSPLHF
>TRBD1|NA|TRBJ1-2|TRBV9
TGTGCCAGCAGCCCCCGGGACAGTTATGGCTACACCTTC
CASSPRDSYGYTF
>NA|many|TRBJ2-2|TRBV28
TGTGCCAGCATCGTATCTGGGACCGGGGAGCTGTTTTTT
CASIVSGTGELFF
>NA|many|TRBJ2-5|TRBV12-3/TRBV12-4
TGTGCCAGCAGTTTAGCGCCTGGGGCCTTAGACCAAGAGACCCAGTACTTC
CASSLAPGALDQETQYF
>TRBD1|few|TRBJ1-1|TRBV18
TGTGCCAGCTCAATCAGGGGGACGGACACTGAAGCTTTCTTT
CASSIRGTDTEAFF
>TRBD1|many|TRBJ1-1|TRBV10-3
TGTGCCATCAGACAGGGGTCGAACACTGAAGCTTTCTTT
CAIRQGSNTEAFF
>NA|few|TRBJ1-2|TRBV7-2
TGTGCCAGCAGCTTTAGGCTCCAGGGAGTGGGCTATGGCTACACCTTC
CASSFRLQGVGYGYTF
>TRBD2|NA|TRBJ2-7|TRBV20-1
TGCAGTGCGATCCCATCCAGGACTAGCGGGAGGGTTAGATACGAGCAGTACTTC
CSAIPSRTSGRVRYEQYF
>TRBD2|NA|TRBJ2-5|TRBV12-3/TRBV12-4
TGTGCCAGCTCATCGGGACTAGCGGGAGGCCGAGAAGAGACCCAGTACTTC
CASSSGLAGGREETQYF
>NA|many|TRBJ1-1|TRBV28
TGTGCCAGCAGTTTAGAGCTGGGGACTGAAGCTTTCTTT
CASSLELGTEAFF
>NA|NA|TRBJ1-1|TRBV30
TGTGCCTGGAGACGGGGGTACACTGAAGCTTTCTTT
CAWRRGYTEAFF
>TRBD2|many|TRBJ2-7|TRBV7-2
TGTGCCAGCAGCTTAGGAGGGACTACTACCTACGAGCAGTACTTC
CASSLGGTTTYEQYF
>NA|NA|TRBJ1-4|TRBV6-1
TGTGCCAGCAGAGTAGGGGGGGGAAATGAAAAACTGTTTTTT
CASRVGGGNEKLFF
>NA|NA|TRBJ2-5|TRBV18
TGTGCCAGCTCACCCCTCCACTCCCAAGAGACCCAGTACTTC
CASSPLHSQETQYF
>NA|few|TRBJ1-1|TRBV9
TGTGCCAGCAGCGTAGGCCGGGGTTCTGAAGCTTTCTTT
CASSVGRGSEAFF
>TRBD1|few|TRBJ1-5|TRBV7-2
TGTGCCAGCAGCCCCTTTACAGGGGGCAATCAGCCCCAGCATTTT
CASSPFTGGNQPQHF
>NA|NA|TRBJ1-5|TRBV4-1
TGCGCCAGCAGCCCTTACCGGGAGGGCAATCAGCCCCAGCATTTT
CASSPYREGNQPQHF
>TRBD1|few|TRBJ2-7|TRBV5-6
TGTGCCAGCAGCGCCATTCCGGGACAGGGGCACTACGAGCAGTACTTC
CASSAIPGQGHYEQYF